The rows below give T cell receptor beta chains drawn from one sample of a study of cytotoxic CD8 clonotypes in ibrutinib-treated CLL. Here immunoSEQ multiplex PCR was the method, and the copy in TCRdb shows in-frame clones only, minus some. The data contain some 300,000 clones, around four fifths of them singletons. The sequencing here drew on PBMCs, taken before ibrutinib treatment. The receptor source for this set is a human donor with chronic lymphocytic leukemia. Both conserved end residues are part of each CDR3. A D gene is named only where the DNA matches it firmly. Clone size is shown for a subset of rows, as once, few, many or a class of expanded clone.

D	size	V	J	DNA	CDR3
-	-	TRBV2	TRBJ1-1	TGTGCCAGCGGCGAGTTTGGACTGAACACTGAAGCTTTCTTT	CASGEFGLNTEAFF
-	-	TRBV4-1	TRBJ2-3	TGCGCCAGCAGCCCCCGGACAGCTAGCACAGATACGCAGTATTTT	CASSPRTASTDTQYF
TRBD2	-	TRBV28	TRBJ2-7	TGTGCCAGCAGTCCGTTGGGGGGGGTAGGAGGCTACGAGCAGTACTTC	CASSPLGGVGGYEQYF
TRBD2	-	TRBV5-1	TRBJ2-3	TGCGCCAGCAGCTTCGGCGGGAGTAACACAGATACGCAGTATTTT	CASSFGGSNTDTQYF
-	-	TRBV14	TRBJ2-7	TGTGCCAGCAGCCCGAAAGTGTTCTGGGACTCCTACGAGCAGTACTTC	CASSPKVFWDSYEQYF
-	-	TRBV7-9	TRBJ1-4	TGTGCCAGCAGCCCCACCCAGGGTGGAAATCAGAGGCTGTTTTTT	CASSPTQGGNQRLFF
-	once	TRBV5-1	TRBJ2-7	TGCGCCAGCAGCTTGGATCCAGGGACACCAGCAGCCGACTACGAGCAGTACTTC	CASSLDPGTPAADYEQYF
-	-	TRBV7-3	TRBJ2-5	TGTGCCAGCAGCCGTGGGACACAAGAGACCCAGTACTTC	CASSRGTQETQYF
-	-	TRBV30	TRBJ1-1	TGTGCCTGGAGCGATTTTAGAAGGAGGACTGAAGCTTTCTTT	CAWSDFRRRTEAFF
TRBD1	-	TRBV30	TRBJ1-2	TGTGCCTGCCGGGACACGAGGGGGCTAGGCTATGGCTACACCTTC	CACRDTRGLGYGYTF
TRBD1	-	TRBV10-1	TRBJ2-1	TGCGCCAGCAGTTACAGACACCGGGACAGCTCCTACAATGAGCAGTTCTTC	CASSYRHRDSSYNEQFF
-	-	TRBV5-4	TRBJ1-1	TGTGCCAGCAGTGAGGGGGGCCGGGCAGGAGTCACTGAAGCTTTCTTT	CASSEGGRAGVTEAFF
-	few	TRBV6-5	TRBJ2-7	TGTGCCAGCAGTTACGGTCAGCCCTACGAGCAGTACTTC	CASSYGQPYEQYF
-	-	TRBV18	TRBJ2-7	TGTGCCAGCTCGTCTACTAGAGACTACGAGCAGTACTTC	CASSSTRDYEQYF
-	-	TRBV5-1	TRBJ1-2	TGCGCCAGCGGGGACACTTATGGCTACACCTTC	CASGDTYGYTF
-	-	TRBV9	TRBJ1-3	TGTGCCAGCAGCTCCTTAGTGAGCTCTGGAAACACCATATATTTT	CASSSLVSSGNTIYF
-	-	TRBV7-2	TRBJ2-1	TGTGCCAGCAGCTTAGGAGATCATGAGCAGTTCTTC	CASSLGDHEQFF
-	-	TRBV18	TRBJ2-7	TGTGCCAGCTCACCAAACCCGGCCTACGAGCAGTACTTC	CASSPNPAYEQYF
-	-	TRBV2	TRBJ2-1	TGTGCCAGCAACAAAGACAGCGGGCAGTTCTTC	CASNKDSGQFF